A single sample is the source of the 29 T cell receptor beta chains below, sequenced in a study of blood T cell repertoires in COVID-19. The data were produced by immunoSEQ multiplex PCR, yet TCRdb's version contains in-frame clones alone and is incomplete. Here the sample spans about 190,000 clones, 80% to 90% being singletons. The sequenced sample consisted of peripheral blood. These receptors were taken from a man younger than 45 with acute or convalescent COVID-19.

The V call is TRBV5-4, the J call TRBJ2-1; no clear D gene. CDR1 is SGHNT, CDR2 YYREEE, per germline (reference sequence). V dropped 6 bases and J dropped 0 bases, with 10 bases sitting between them. The CDR3 consists of 14 residues. The DNA of the CDR3 is TGTGCCAGCAACTCAGCGAGCTCCTACAATGAGCAGTTCTTC. This codes for CASNSASSYNEQFF.

The chain carries TRBV30 and TRBJ2-1, with 9 positions matching TRBD2. CDR1 is GTSNPN and CDR2 is SVGIG in the germline V gene (reference sequence). This CDR3 spans 15 amino acids. The trim removed 0 bases at V and 3 bases at J, leaving 3 bases unmatched. The chain's CDR3 is CAWSVRAGGYNEQFF. CDR3 DNA: TGTGCCTGGAGTGTCCGAGCGGGAGGCTACAATGAGCAGTTCTTC.

The chain combines TRBV12-3 or TRBV12-4 with TRBJ2-5; 7 bases are a match to TRBD1. Trimming removed 6 bases from V and 7 bases from J; junction bases left unmatched: 8. The CDR3 is 13 amino acids. The CDR3 region is CASSDRANVTQYF. Written as DNA, the CDR3 is TGTGCCAGCAGCGACAGGGCGAATGTGACCCAGTACTTC.

The V gene is TRBV6-5, the J gene TRBJ1-1; D gene ambiguous. Germline V lookup: CDR1 MNHEY, CDR2 SVGAGI. V lost 0 bases, J lost 4 bases, and 9 bases lay in between. The length of the CDR3 is 14 residues. Here the CDR3 reads CASSYSLSGTEAFF. CDR3 in DNA: TGTGCCAGCAGTTACTCGCTGTCGGGCACTGAAGCTTTCTTT.

This rearrangement joins TRBV2 to TRBJ1-4; D remains ambiguous. This CDR3 has 16 amino acids. Per the germline V gene, CDR1 is SNHLY and CDR2 is FYNNEI. Trimming took 6 bases from V and 0 from J, leaving 14 bases between them. The CDR3 protein is CASRTKQIATNEKLFF. DNA of the CDR3: TGTGCCAGCAGAACCAAACAGATTGCAACTAATGAAAAACTGTTTTTT.

This sequence joins TRBV7-3 and TRBJ1-2, with D possibly matching TRBD1 (5 bases). Germline V gene data show CDR1 as SGHTA and CDR2 as FQGTGA. The CDR3 consists of 14 residues. The V end was cut by 1 base, the J end by 3 bases, with 9 bases between. The CDR3 nucleotides are TGTGCCAGCAGCTTAATTGGAGGGGACTATGGCTACACCTTC. Its protein product is CASSLIGGDYGYTF.

The chain has TRBV20-1 and TRBJ1-2; D is perhaps TRBD1 (6 bases). CDR1 and CDR2 (germline): DFQATT, SNEGSKA (reference sequence). The CDR3 has 16 residues. V was pared by 3 bases and J by 0 bases, with 17 bases between. CDR3 nucleotide sequence: TGCAGTGCTAGTACAGGGATCCTTGGGGCTAACTATGGCTACACCTTC. It encodes CSASTGILGANYGYTF.

The chain uses TRBV4-1 and TRBJ2-1; the D gene is possibly TRBD1 (5 bases). V was shortened by 1 base and J by 10 bases, with 14 bases between the two germline ends. This CDR3 has 14 amino acids. CDR1 is MGHRA, CDR2 YSYEKL, per germline. The CDR3 reads CASSQGLRAEEQFF. CDR3 DNA sequence: TGCGCCAGCAGCCAAGGTCTCAGGGCTGAGGAGCAGTTCTTC.

The chain links TRBV2 to TRBJ2-1; 8 nucleotides match TRBD1. The CDR3 runs to 15 residues. With V trimmed by 1 base and J by 12 bases, 11 bases remained unmatched. CDR1 is SNHLY, CDR2 FYNNEI, per germline. The CDR3 here is CASSEVYGTGGVQFF. The CDR3 bases are TGTGCCAGCAGTGAAGTATATGGGACAGGAGGGGTGCAGTTCTTC.

The rearrangement uses TRBV2 and TRBJ2-7; possibly TRBD1 for D (5 bases). V was clipped by 6 bases and J by 0 bases, with 12 bases between them. Germline V CDR1 and CDR2: SNHLY, FYNNEI. The CDR3 extends over 14 amino acids. The CDR3 loop is CASRRAGSSYEQYF. CDR3 in DNA: TGTGCCAGCAGAAGGGCAGGGTCCTCCTACGAGCAGTACTTC.

The chain joins TRBV18 to TRBJ2-5, with 9 bases identical to TRBD1. The J segment lost 3 bases and the V segment lost 3 bases, leaving 5 bases of the junction unmatched. The CDR3 length is 15 residues. Germline V gives CDR1 KGHSH, CDR2 LQKENI. CDR3 region: CASSPNRGPKETQYF. Written as DNA, the CDR3 is TGTGCCAGCTCACCCAACAGGGGGCCGAAAGAGACCCAGTACTTC.

V is TRBV28 and J is TRBJ2-2, with 7 bases that match TRBD1. This CDR3 has 16 residues. The germline V gene has CDR1 MDHEN and CDR2 SYDVKM. Losses at the gene ends were 5 bases for V and 4 bases for J; bases not matched to a gene: 10. The CDR3 region has the DNA TGTGCCAGCAGTGGAGCCGACAGGGTTAGCACCGGGGAGCTGTTTTTT. Translated, it gives CASSGADRVSTGELFF.

J is TRBJ2-1 and V is TRBV11-3; possible D gene TRBD1, 7 bases. The V end was cut by 6 bases, the J end by 2 bases, with 14 bases between. The CDR3 sequence is 15 residues long. Germline V gene sequence: CDR1 SGHNT, CDR2 YENEEA. The CDR3 loop is CASSRWRGPYNEQFF. CDR3 bases: TGTGCCAGCAGTCGGTGGAGGGGGCCCTACAATGAGCAGTTCTTC.

The chain joins TRBV2 to TRBJ2-7; a possible D gene is TRBD1 (8 bases). The germline gives CDR1 SNHLY, CDR2 FYNNEI. Trimming took off 0 bases at V and 5 bases at J, with 17 bases between the two ends. There are 16 residues in the CDR3. The CDR3 region has the DNA TGTGCCAGCAGTGAAGCGGGAGGGACAGGACTCCACGAGCAGTACTTC. Translated: CASSEAGGTGLHEQYF.

This clone was recorded once. The J gene is TRBJ2-3, the V gene TRBV11-3, with D hard to call. V dropped 0 bases and J dropped 5 bases, with 6 bases sitting between them. Germline V lookup: CDR1 SGHNT, CDR2 YENEEA. The CDR3 loop spans 13 amino acids. CDR3 loop: CASSLDLLDTQYF. CDR3 nucleotides: TGTGCCAGCAGCTTAGACCTACTAGATACGCAGTATTTT. Combining the CDR3 with reference TRBV11-3 and TRBJ2-3 gives the whole variable domain EAGVVQSPRYKIIEKKQPVAFWCNPISGHNTLYWYLQNLGQGPELLIRYENEEAVDDSQLPKDRFSAERLKGVDSTLKIQPAELGDSAVYLCASSLDLLDTQYFGPGTRLTVL.

This rearrangement joins TRBV2 to TRBJ1-4, with D possibly being TRBD1 (5 bases). The ends were cut back, 2 bases at V and 3 bases at J, with 13 bases in the middle. Germline-derived CDR1 and CDR2 are SNHLY and FYNNEI. The CDR3 extends over 16 amino acids. The CDR3 DNA sequence: TGTGCCAGCAGTGAATACGGGGGGTCCCCTAATGAAAAACTGTTTTTT. Translating gives CASSEYGGSPNEKLFF.

J is TRBJ1-6 and V is TRBV28; the match to TRBD1 covers 9 bases. The CDR3 sequence is 15 residues long. Germline lookup yields CDR1 MDHEN and CDR2 SYDVKM. Trimming removed 6 bases from V and 10 bases from J; junction bases left unmatched: 10. In DNA, the CDR3 is TGTGCCAGCAGGCCGACAGGGGGGAAGAGCTCACCCCTCCACTTT. Translation gives CASRPTGGKSSPLHF.

V gene TRBV7-9 combines with J gene TRBJ2-5; D is perhaps TRBD1 (5 bases). This CDR3 has 14 amino acids. Trimming stripped 1 base from V and 4 bases from J, with 10 bases between. The V gene's germline CDR1 is SEHNR and CDR2 FQNEAQ (reference sequence). This CDR3 is CASSLVAGSETQYF. The CDR3 DNA follows: TGTGCCAGCAGCTTAGTAGCAGGGTCAGAGACCCAGTACTTC.

This chain joins TRBV20-1 and TRBJ1-5, with TRBD1 matching over 7 bases. J lost 2 bases, V lost 3 bases, and 4 bases had no gene match. There are 14 residues in the CDR3. Germline values: CDR1 DFQATT, CDR2 SNEGSKA (reference sequence). The CDR3: CSASRQGGNQPQHF. The CDR3, as DNA: TGCAGTGCTAGTAGACAGGGCGGCAATCAGCCCCAGCATTTT.

This chain joins TRBV3-1 (or the pseudogene TRBV3-2) and TRBJ2-3, with TRBD2 matching over 12 bases. The trim removed 5 bases at V and 7 bases at J, leaving 1 base unmatched. CDR1 is LGHDT and CDR2 is YNNKEL in the germline V gene (reference sequence). There are 13 residues in the CDR3. The CDR3 sequence is CASSGTSGYTQYF. CDR3 sequence (DNA): TGTGCCAGCAGCGGGACTAGCGGGTATACGCAGTATTTT.

The chain employs TRBV10-3 and TRBJ1-2, with 8 nucleotides matching TRBD1. V dropped 7 bases and J dropped 7; count of bases not matched to a gene: 14. This CDR3 spans 15 amino acids. Germline loops: CDR1 ENHRY, CDR2 SYGVKD. DNA of the CDR3: TGTGCCATCAATCCAAGACAGGGGTACTGGAGTGGCTACACCTTC. Its translation is CAINPRQGYWSGYTF.

The rearrangement links TRBV18 to TRBJ2-3; possibly TRBD2 for D (6 bases). Germline V gene lookup returns CDR1 KGHSH and CDR2 LQKENI. This CDR3 contains 14 residues. Trimming stripped 5 bases from V and 0 bases from J, with 9 bases between. The CDR3 spells CASSRDFSTDTQYF. The CDR3 region has the DNA TGTGCCAGCTCAAGGGACTTCAGCACAGATACGCAGTATTTT.

This clone was counted once. The chain is built from TRBV28 and TRBJ2-1; the D gene is possibly TRBD1 (6 bases). The CDR3 is 13 amino acids. Per germline, CDR1 MDHEN and CDR2 SYDVKM. V lost 8 bases, J lost 1 base, and 9 bases lay in between. CDR3 bases: TGTGCCAGCTGGACAGCGTCCTACAATGAGCAGTTCTTC. Translated: CASWTASYNEQFF.

This CDR3 reads CASSLGQQETQYF. DNA for the CDR3: TGTGCCAGCAGTTTAGGACAGCAAGAGACCCAGTACTTC. This chain uses TRBV12-3 or TRBV12-4 with TRBJ2-5; perhaps TRBD1 as D (5 bases). Trimming cost V 1 base and J 2 bases, with 5 bases left between them. This CDR3 comprises 13 residues.

The chain is built from TRBV7-8 and TRBJ2-7, with D tentatively TRBD1 (5 bases). In germline, CDR1 is SGHVS, CDR2 FQNEAQ. Trimming pared 1 base from V and 2 bases from J, leaving 12 bases between. CDR3 size: 15 residues. In DNA form, the CDR3 reads TGTGCCAGCAGCTTAGAGTCAGCAGGGACCTACGAGCAGTACTTC. Translating it yields CASSLESAGTYEQYF.

CDR3 loop: CASSVDRAGVADTQYF. CDR3 in DNA: TGTGCCAGCAGCGTAGATAGAGCGGGAGTTGCAGATACGCAGTATTTT. V usage is TRBV9 and J usage is TRBJ2-3; 8 bases match TRBD2. Looked up from germline, CDR1 is SGDLS and CDR2 is YYNGEE. Trimming took 0 bases from V and 4 from J; bases not matched to a gene: 7. The CDR3 loop spans 16 amino acids.

The rearrangement uses TRBV19 and TRBJ1-1; D is unclear. V dropped 6 bases and J dropped 2 bases, with 19 bases sitting between them. This CDR3 contains 16 residues. Per germline, CDR1 LNHDA and CDR2 SQIVND (reference sequence). CDR3 loop: CASRLGWQRINTEAFF. CDR3 in DNA: TGTGCCAGTAGACTGGGTTGGCAGCGGATCAACACTGAAGCTTTCTTT.

V is TRBV5-1 and J is TRBJ2-7; 9 bases align to TRBD1. The CDR3 spans 14 residues. Germline V gives CDR1 SGHRS, CDR2 YFSETQ. Germline trimming cut 0 bases from V and 5 bases from J; bases unmatched to any gene: 3. CDR3 region: CASSLEQGADEQYF. CDR3 nucleotides: TGCGCCAGCAGCTTGGAACAGGGGGCGGACGAGCAGTACTTC.

The count of this clone is one. The genes are TRBV7-6 and TRBJ2-7; maybe TRBD1 (6 bases). CDR1 is SGHVS, CDR2 FNYEAQ, per germline. This CDR3 region has 15 residues. Trimming took 5 bases from V and 0 from J, leaving 14 bases between them. Here the CDR3 reads CASSPGTLLSYEQYF. CDR3 in DNA: TGTGCCAGCAGCCCGGGGACACTCCTCTCCTACGAGCAGTACTTC.